The 14 T cell receptor beta chains presented below share a single source sample, sequenced in a study of cytomegalovirus exposure and HLA in healthy donors. Method: immunoSEQ multiplex PCR; TCRdb's copy keeps in-frame clones and lacks some. The sample has hundreds of thousands of clones; just over 85% are singletons. Sequenced input: PBMCs. The origin of the receptors is a woman younger than 35 in good health and CMV-seronegative.

This clone appeared a few times. The V and J genes are TRBV4-2 and TRBJ2-2, with D possibly being TRBD1 (6 bases). Germline V gives CDR1 LGHNA, CDR2 YNFKEQ. The CDR3 sequence is 15 residues long. V was clipped by 3 bases and J by 3 bases, with 11 bases between them. CDR3 sequence: CASSQGASYTGELFF. The DNA of the CDR3 is TGTGCCAGCAGCCAGGGGGCCTCTTACACCGGGGAGCTGTTTTTT.

The chain couples TRBV5-1 to TRBJ2-7; D might be TRBD2 (6 bases). Germline CDR1 is SGHRS and CDR2 is YFSETQ. This CDR3 spans 12 amino acids. Deletions cut 4 bases from V and 4 bases from J, with 9 bases between. The DNA of the CDR3 is TGCGCCAGCAGCGTCGGGGGTTACGAGCAGTACTTC. Translated, it gives CASSVGGYEQYF.

This clone was counted once. The V and J genes are TRBV2 and TRBJ2-5, with D possibly matching TRBD2 (6 bases). Trimming stripped 8 bases from V and 1 base from J, with 11 bases between. Germline values: CDR1 SNHLY, CDR2 FYNNEI. The CDR3 consists of 13 residues. CDR3 amino acids: CASAWGVQETQYF. CDR3 sequence (DNA): TGTGCCAGCGCCTGGGGGGTCCAAGAGACCCAGTACTTC.

The rearrangement joins TRBV2 to TRBJ2-1, with D maybe TRBD1 (6 bases). Germline V gene data show CDR1 as SNHLY and CDR2 as FYNNEI. This CDR3 region has 13 residues. V shed 6 bases and J shed 9 bases, with 15 bases lying between them. In DNA form, the CDR3 reads TGTGCCAGCAGCAATACAGGGTTCGGTGAGCAGTTCTTC. This codes for CASSNTGFGEQFF.

The genes are TRBV4-1 and TRBJ2-7; TRBD1 aligns across 10 bases. The germline gives CDR1 MGHRA, CDR2 YSYEKL. The CDR3 spans 15 residues. The V and J ends lost 2 bases and 6 bases, in that order; junction bases with no gene match: 7. DNA for the CDR3: TGCGCCAGCAGCCAAACCGCGACAGGGGGCTTCGAGCAGTACTTC. Amino acid sequence: CASSQTATGGFEQYF.

This chain joins TRBV4-2 and TRBJ2-7, with TRBD2 matching 10 bases. Per the germline V gene, CDR1 is LGHNA and CDR2 is YNFKEQ. V was clipped by 2 bases and J by 1 base; unmatched bases: 8. This CDR3 is 17 amino acids long. Here the CDR3 DNA reads TGTGCCAGCAGCCAACCGGGACTAGCGTTAGGGTCCTACGAGCAGTACTTC. Protein product: CASSQPGLALGSYEQYF.

The chain uses TRBV7-9 and TRBJ2-3; weak D call: TRBD1 (6 bases). CDR1 and CDR2 from the germline V gene are SEHNR and FQNEAQ (reference sequence). This CDR3 has 11 residues. Trimming removed 5 bases from V and 15 bases from J, with 15 bases in between. CDR3 in DNA: TGTGCCAGCAGCCCGGGACAAATAGAATATTTT. This sequence encodes CASSPGQIEYF. Complete variable domain (other parts from reference TRBV7-9 and TRBJ2-3): DTGVSQNPRHKITKRGQNVTFRCDPISEHNRLYWYRQTLGQGPEFLTYFQNEAQLEKSRLLSDRFSAERPKGSFSTLEIQRTEQGDSAMYLCASSPGQIEYFGPGTRLTVL.

Here the CDR3 reads CASSYASADEKLFF. The CDR3 DNA reads as TGTGCCAGCAGTTACGCTTCAGCGGATGAAAAACTGTTTTTT. V and J are TRBV6-5 and TRBJ1-4; D unclear. The V gene's germline CDR1 is MNHEY and CDR2 SVGAGI. This CDR3 contains 14 residues. Trimming left V 2 bases short and J 6 bases short, with 10 bases between.

V usage is TRBV9 and J usage is TRBJ1-4; 8 bases agree with TRBD1. CDR3 size: 16 residues. CDR1 is SGDLS, CDR2 YYNGEE, per germline. After removal of 2 bases from V and 2 bases from J, the junction contained 5 bases not matched to a gene. The CDR3 reads CASSVQGAGTNEKLFF. CDR3 coding DNA: TGTGCCAGCAGCGTGCAGGGGGCGGGGACTAATGAAAAACTGTTTTTT.

The chain joins TRBV2 to TRBJ1-1; 8 bases fit TRBD1. With 6 bases clipped from V and 5 bases from J, the junction kept 14 bases outside the gene matches. This CDR3 comprises 16 residues. The germline gives CDR1 SNHLY, CDR2 FYNNEI. This CDR3 is CASRRTGLKGGTEAFF. CDR3 bases: TGTGCCAGCAGAAGGACAGGGCTCAAAGGGGGGACTGAAGCTTTCTTT.

The chain joins TRBV19 to TRBJ2-1, with 9 bases matching TRBD1. The CDR3 has 14 residues. J lost 9 bases, V lost 4 bases, and 7 bases had no gene match. The germline V gene encodes CDR1 LNHDA and CDR2 SQIVND (reference sequence). The CDR3 region is CASSTTTGGGEQFF. CDR3 DNA sequence: TGTGCCAGTAGTACTACTACAGGGGGCGGTGAGCAGTTCTTC.

The chain employs TRBV5-4 and TRBJ2-1; 10 positions match TRBD2. CDR1 and CDR2 (germline): SGHNT, YYREEE (reference sequence). The CDR3 covers 12 residues. V was clipped by 4 bases and J by 14 bases; unmatched bases: 6. CDR3 residues: CASSALSGREFF. The DNA for the CDR3 is TGTGCCAGCAGCGCCCTCAGCGGGAGGGAGTTCTTC.

The chain employs TRBV14 and TRBJ1-1, with D tentatively TRBD1 (5 bases). V was cut by 3 bases and J by 1 base, with 9 bases left in between. The CDR3 consists of 14 residues. Germline CDR1 is SGHDN and CDR2 is FVKESK. The CDR3 protein is CASSQGLTNTEAFF. The CDR3 DNA reads as TGTGCCAGCAGCCAGGGGCTTACGAACACTGAAGCTTTCTTT.

With respect to this clone: The junction and the germline gene differ at one end; a read error may be behind it. This chain joins TRBV27 and TRBJ2-7; the D gene is possibly TRBD1 (5 bases). Germline assignment: CDR1 MNHEY and CDR2 SMNVEV (reference sequence). The CDR3 loop spans 13 amino acids. The CDR3 loop reads CASSFLDFRELDF. The DNA of the CDR3 is TGTGCCAGCAGTTTTCTCGACTTCAGGGAATTGGACTTC.